A selection of T cell receptor beta chains follows, all from one sample in a study of cytomegalovirus exposure and HLA in healthy donors. Method: immunoSEQ multiplex PCR; TCRdb's copy keeps in-frame clones and lacks some. The table has 100,000 to 150,000 clones, around 75% seen once. The sample comprised PBMCs. Source of these receptors: a man aged 60 to 75 in good health and CMV-seropositive. Both conserved end residues are part of each CDR3. Fields, in order: V gene, CDR3 protein.

V gene: TRBV7-2
CDR3 protein: CASSFSGGEGETQYF

V gene: TRBV5-4
CDR3 protein: CASSLGASGSSYNEQFF

V gene: TRBV2
CDR3 protein: CAQRTASSYEQYF

V gene: TRBV9
CDR3 protein: CASSWGGAIYNEQFF

V gene: TRBV6-1
CDR3 protein: CASSKVFYGLAGEETQYF

V gene: TRBV7-2
CDR3 protein: CASSLLTVNEQFF

V gene: TRBV30
CDR3 protein: CAWGRGSQETQYF

V gene: TRBV29-1
CDR3 protein: CSGGGLGRATDTQYF

V gene: TRBV18
CDR3 protein: CASSLSAGHVSEQYF

V gene: TRBV5-5
CDR3 protein: CASSRDLAGETQYF

V gene: TRBV5-1
CDR3 protein: CASSPGLALYSYEQYF

V gene: TRBV19
CDR3 protein: CASRAGTGGLGELFF

V gene: TRBV7-9
CDR3 protein: CASSANLGNREKLFF

V gene: TRBV27
CDR3 protein: CASSPGQGNIQYF

V gene: TRBV7-3
CDR3 protein: CASSLAGGTNTGELFF

V gene: TRBV6-5
CDR3 protein: CASSYRQGFPYGYTF

V gene: TRBV12-5
CDR3 protein: CASGLQGNTEAFF

V gene: TRBV5-1
CDR3 protein: CASSFTNQGLPDF

V gene: TRBV10-2
CDR3 protein: CASGGQAWQYF

V gene: TRBV7-3
CDR3 protein: CASSLRRGSSYNEQFF

V gene: TRBV29-1
CDR3 protein: CSVYPTGNNEKLFF

V gene: TRBV5-1
CDR3 protein: CASSLGTESTDTQYF

V gene: TRBV5-1
CDR3 protein: CASSLGSKNEKLFF

V gene: TRBV7-3
CDR3 protein: CASEVSGANVLTF

V gene: TRBV9
CDR3 protein: CASSDRLAGYNEQFF

V gene: TRBV4-2
CDR3 protein: CASSQGLAGLGGDTQYF

V gene: TRBV28
CDR3 protein: CASRSGTTNEKLFF

V gene: TRBV19
CDR3 protein: CASSGATGGSYEQYF

V gene: TRBV2
CDR3 protein: CASSEWTGRQPQHF

V gene: TRBV28
CDR3 protein: CASSRDRGRSTEAFF

V gene: TRBV5-1
CDR3 protein: CASSLAEFQNTGELFF

V gene: TRBV5-1
CDR3 protein: CASSLGQDTDTQYF

V gene: TRBV7-2
CDR3 protein: CASSLRATGGYEQYF

V gene: TRBV28
CDR3 protein: CASNLRSFQETQYF

V gene: TRBV14
CDR3 protein: CASSQMRTGGYEQYF

V gene: TRBV5-1
CDR3 protein: CASSLAGRNEKLFF

V gene: TRBV15
CDR3 protein: CATSFRTVKAEQFF

V gene: TRBV15
CDR3 protein: CATSRDRGLTQPQHF

V gene: TRBV19
CDR3 protein: CASRGGGPLSGANVLTF

V gene: TRBV2
CDR3 protein: CALRRVAGRELFF

V gene: TRBV4-1
CDR3 protein: CASSQSRGTYNEQFF

V gene: TRBV28
CDR3 protein: CASFNTYGYTF